This record concerns one T cell receptor beta chain sequence. This sample was included in a study of T-cell memory formation after mild COVID-19. TCRdb reanalysed the 5' RACE reads using MiXCR and keeps one entry per CDR3 protein. This sample has more than 80,000 distinct CDR3 sequences; about 15% occur once, and the top ten carry approximately 28%. V was shortened by 4 bases and J by 8 bases, with 20 bases between the two germline ends. The CDR3 covers 15 residues. Germline V gene data show CDR1 as LGHNA and CDR2 as YSLEER. The sample consisted of PBMCs or a T cell subset sorted from them (not recorded which). This TCR was sampled from an adult woman who had mild COVID-19 (a few samples of this study predate the infection). Cell type and time point are not known. This sequence joins TRBV4-3 and TRBJ1-2, with D perhaps matching TRBD1 (5 bases). CDR3: CASSPMWGGREGYTF. The CDR3 region has the DNA TGCGCCAGCAGCCCCATGTGGGGGGGACGGGAAGGCTACACCTTC.